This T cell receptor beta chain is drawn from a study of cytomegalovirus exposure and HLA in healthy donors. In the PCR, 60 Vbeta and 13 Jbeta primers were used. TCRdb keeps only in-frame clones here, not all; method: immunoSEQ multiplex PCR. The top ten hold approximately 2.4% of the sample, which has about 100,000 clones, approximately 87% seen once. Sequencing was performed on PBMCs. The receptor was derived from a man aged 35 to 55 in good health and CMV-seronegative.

This chain's CDR3 is CASSYARGGGNTEAFF. Here the CDR3 DNA reads TGCGCCAGCAGCTACGCCAGGGGAGGGGGGAACACTGAAGCTTTCTTT. The chain employs TRBV5-1 and TRBJ1-1; D may be TRBD1 (6 bases). This CDR3 has 16 residues. Trimming pared 3 bases from V and 1 base from J, leaving 16 bases between. Germline CDR1 and CDR2: SGHRS and YFSETQ.